This passage covers 19 T cell receptor beta chains from one sample sequenced in a study of T cell repertoires in cytomegalovirus infection. Their antigens remain unidentified. TCRdb recomputed calls from the reads with MiXCR, one row per CDR3 protein. The profile covers 200,000 or so distinct CDR3 sequences, with approximately 40% appearing a single time and approximately 59% taken by the ten largest. The sample here was CD8+ T cells from cultured PBMCs, taken from culture after CMV antigen stimulation. All receptors come from a human donor in good health (CMV status not recorded). Some clones in this sample may be carry-over from other donors' samples.

As regards this clonotype: Sequence at one end of the junction differs from germline and may be a read error. The chain joins TRBV7-9 to TRBJ2-1; D remains ambiguous. CDR1 and CDR2 from the germline V gene are SEHNR and FQNEAQ (reference sequence). The CDR3 is 16 amino acids. This CDR3 is CASSLVGLRRYNDQFF. The CDR3 region has the DNA TGTGCAAGCAGCTTAGTCGGCTTGAGGCGGTACAATGATCAGTTCTTC.

This clonotype has only a few counts. J is TRBJ2-1 and V is TRBV11-1; 10 bases map to TRBD2. From germline, CDR1 is SGHAT and CDR2 FQDESV (reference sequence). Trimming removed 5 bases from V and 3 bases from J; junction bases left unmatched: 4. The CDR3 length is 15 residues. This CDR3 is CASSLGLAVYNEQFF. Written as DNA, the CDR3 is TGTGCCAGCAGCCTCGGACTAGCGGTCTACAATGAGCAGTTCTTC.

The gene calls are TRBV12-3 or TRBV12-4 and TRBJ2-3; TRBD2 agrees at 16 bases. CDR3 length: 17 amino acids. J was trimmed by 5 bases and V by 6 bases; bases with no gene match: 8. The CDR3 nucleotides read TGTGCCAGCAGCCCCGGGACTAGCGGGGGGGCAGGAGATACGCAGTATTTT. Translation: CASSPGTSGGAGDTQYF.

This chain connects TRBV10-3 to TRBJ1-6; 8 bases are a match to TRBD1. Losses at the gene ends were 6 bases for V and 6 bases for J; bases not matched to a gene: 4. Germline V gene sequence: CDR1 ENHRY, CDR2 SYGVKD. This CDR3 has 14 residues. The CDR3 DNA reads TGTGCCATCAGCCCGGGACAGGTTAATTCACCCCTCCACTTT. This gives the protein CAISPGQVNSPLHF.

As for this clonotype: A much larger clone lies one base from this, so it may be a read error. The chain links TRBV7-2 to TRBJ2-3; weak D call: TRBD1 (5 bases). The DNA end is more similar to TRBJ1-5, so the J call may be wrong. The CDR3 is made up of 18 amino acids. Looked up from germline, CDR1 is SGHTA and CDR2 is FQGNSA. CDR3 sequence reads: CASSSPRDPIGFADTQHF. The CDR3 DNA sequence: TGTGCCAGCAGCTCTCCCCGGGACCCGATAGGATTTGCAGATACGCAGCATTTT.

This clonotype was observed a handful of times. The chain couples TRBV11-2 to TRBJ2-7; D is undetermined. This CDR3 has 13 residues. The V end was cut by 3 bases, the J end by 5 bases, with 11 bases between. Looked up from germline, CDR1 is SGHAT and CDR2 is FQNNGV. The CDR3 nucleotides are TGTGCCAGCAGCTTCTGGGAAACCAACGAGCAGTACTTC. Translating it yields CASSFWETNEQYF.

The CDR3: CASSLQGGLNNEQFF. The CDR3, as DNA: TGTGCCAGCAGTTTACAGGGGGGGCTAAACAATGAGCAGTTCTTC. This chain joins TRBV12-3 or TRBV12-4 and TRBJ2-1, with D perhaps being TRBD1 or TRBD2 (7 bases each). Trimming removed 2 bases at V and 5 bases at J, with 13 bases between. The CDR3 contains 15 residues.

The CDR3 loop reads CASGSDEGPQETQYF. The CDR3 DNA is TGTGCTAGTGGCTCGGACGAGGGCCCCCAAGAGACCCAGTACTTC. V and J are TRBV12-5 and TRBJ2-5, with D tentatively TRBD2 (5 bases). CDR1 LGHNT and CDR2 FRNRAP come from the germline V gene. This CDR3 has 15 residues. V lost 6 bases and J 1 base, leaving 15 bases between the germline ends. The full variable domain, in which reference TRBV12-5 and TRBJ2-5 provide the parts outside the CDR3, is DARVTQTPRHKVTEMGQEVTMRCQPILGHNTVFWYRQTMMQGLELLAYFRNRAPLDDSGMPKDRFSAEMPDATLATLKIQPSEPRDSAVYFCASGSDEGPQETQYFGPGTRLLVL.

The V and J genes are TRBV27 and TRBJ2-2; D may be TRBD2 (6 bases). The V end lost 5 bases, the J end lost 3 bases, and 19 bases lay between the germline ends. Germline CDR1 MNHEY, CDR2 SMNVEV (reference sequence). This CDR3 region has 17 residues. CDR3 DNA: TGTGCCAGCAGTCCCGGGACTCCCCGGCCGGACACCGGGGAGCTGTTTTTT. This encodes CASSPGTPRPDTGELFF.

This CDR3 is CASSHYGGPTESGQFF. The CDR3, as DNA: TGTGCCAGCAGTCACTACGGAGGACCGACGGAATCGGGGCAGTTCTTC. The chain links TRBV6-2 or TRBV6-3 to TRBJ2-1; TRBD2 might be the D (5 bases). V lost 5 bases and J lost 12, with 26 bases in between. CDR1 is MNHEY, CDR2 SVGEGT, per germline. CDR3 length: 16 amino acids.

The chain couples TRBV9 to TRBJ2-3; TRBD2 matches 9 bases. This CDR3 region has 18 residues. CDR1 is SGDLS, CDR2 YYNGEE, per germline. J gave up 2 bases and V 4 bases, and 14 bases lay outside the gene matches. The CDR3 here is CASSPGSSGAAPTDTQYF. Written as DNA, the CDR3 is TGTGCCAGCAGCCCTGGGTCTAGCGGGGCTGCTCCCACAGATACGCAGTATTTT. The whole variable domain, filled in from reference TRBV9 and TRBJ2-3, reads DSGVTQTPKHLITATGQRVTLRCSPRSGDLSVYWYQQSLDQGLQFLIQYYNGEERAKGNILERFSAQQFPDLHSELNLSSLELGDSALYFCASSPGSSGAAPTDTQYFGPGTRLTVL.

This clonotype has a handful of counts. The chain combines TRBV20-1 with TRBJ1-5; D ambiguous. Trimming stripped 8 bases from V and 5 bases from J, with 19 bases between. CDR1 and CDR2 (germline): DFQATT, SNEGSKA (reference sequence). This CDR3 has 14 amino acids. CDR3 region: CSTNDQDGHQPQHF. The DNA for the CDR3 is TGCAGTACCAACGACCAGGACGGACATCAGCCCCAGCATTTT.

This clonotype was found many times. The chain carries TRBV28 and TRBJ1-2; 9 nucleotides align to TRBD1. V lost 3 bases to trimming and J lost 4 bases; unmatched junction nucleotides: 9. CDR3 length equals 16 residues. Germline V gene data show CDR1 as MDHEN and CDR2 as SYDVKM. The CDR3 loop is CASSFQGQGIGYGYTF. The CDR3 DNA sequence: TGTGCCAGCAGTTTTCAAGGACAGGGGATCGGCTATGGCTACACCTTC.

This clonotype was detected only a few times. The chain uses TRBV28 and TRBJ1-1; D may be TRBD1 (6 bases). Germline CDR1 and CDR2: MDHEN and SYDVKM. This CDR3 is 17 amino acids long. Trimming removed 5 bases at V and 0 bases at J, with 19 bases between. The CDR3 here is CASSTYVIQGMNTEAFF. In DNA, the CDR3 is TGTGCCAGCAGTACTTATGTCATACAGGGCATGAACACTGAAGCTTTCTTT.

V is TRBV7-3 and J is TRBJ1-2, with unresolved D. The germline V and J ends were trimmed by 3 bases and 3 bases, with 8 bases remaining between them. There are 13 residues in the CDR3. Germline V gene sequence: CDR1 SGHTA, CDR2 FQGTGA. CDR3 residues: CASSFGNYYGYTF. The CDR3 DNA reads TGTGCCAGCAGCTTTGGCAACTACTATGGCTACACCTTC.

The chain employs TRBV6-1 and TRBJ2-7; D gene ambiguous. Trimming left V 0 bases short and J 4 bases short, with 7 bases between. The CDR3 extends over 13 amino acids. The germline V gene encodes CDR1 MNHNS and CDR2 SASEGT. This CDR3 reads CASSEAAAYEQYF. The DNA for the CDR3 is TGTGCCAGCAGTGAAGCGGCTGCTTACGAGCAGTACTTC.

This clonotype was counted between two and nine times. V usage is TRBV29-1 and J usage is TRBJ2-2; 7 nucleotides line up with TRBD1. This CDR3 region has 18 residues. The trim removed 0 bases at V and 5 bases at J, leaving 15 bases unmatched. Germline V gene lookup returns CDR1 SQVTM and CDR2 ANQGSEA. In DNA, the CDR3 is TGCAGCGTTGAAGATCCGGGTGGGACAGCGGTTCGTACCGGGGAGCTGTTTTTT. This encodes CSVEDPGGTAVRTGELFF.

The J gene is TRBJ2-1, the V gene TRBV2, with 8 bases fitting TRBD1. Germline values: CDR1 SNHLY, CDR2 FYNNEI. With V trimmed by 4 bases and J by 6 bases, 5 bases remained unmatched. The CDR3 is 14 amino acids. CDR3 residues: CASSGQGILNEQFF. The CDR3 coding sequence is TGTGCCAGCAGTGGACAGGGGATCCTCAATGAGCAGTTCTTC.

This clonotype was counted a few times. V usage is TRBV7-2 and J usage is TRBJ2-1; D unresolved. This CDR3 region has 16 residues. V gave up 5 bases and J gave up 2 bases, with 16 bases separating them. Germline V CDR1 and CDR2: SGHTA, FQGNSA. This CDR3 reads CASSPRTSVTYNEQFF. As DNA, the CDR3 is TGTGCCAGCAGCCCTAGGACGTCTGTGACCTACAATGAGCAGTTCTTC.